This TCR beta chain was observed in a study of T-cell memory formation after mild COVID-19. The overall study: There were largely donor-specific TCR clusters. Study-wide points: Mainly in CM and EM were contracting CD4+ clones; CD8+ were in EMRA. Clones that got smaller from day 15 to 85 had even CD4/CD8, while clones growing later tipped toward CD4+.

As to this clonotype: Its antigen is still unknown.

Constant-segment primers and 5'RACE yielded cDNA libraries for TCR alpha and TCR beta, each carrying sample barcodes and UMIs. TCRdb itself ran the 5' RACE reads through MiXCR, one entry per CDR3 protein. This table holds more than 350,000 distinct CDR3 sequences, approximately 15% found once. The CDR3 covers 12 residues. V was clipped by 4 bases and J by 8 bases; unmatched bases: 4. Germline values: CDR1 SGHAT, CDR2 FQNNGV. The gene calls are TRBV11-2 and TRBJ1-1; TRBD1 matches 7 bases. Sequenced: PBMCs or a T cell subset sorted from them (not recorded which). The sequence was obtained from a man younger than 30 who had mild COVID-19 (a few samples of this study predate the infection). Cell type and time point are not known. The CDR3, as DNA: TGTGCCAGCAGCTCAAGGGGGCTAGAAGCTTTCTTT. Its protein product is CASSSRGLEAFF. Full variable domain (remainder filled in from reference TRBV11-2 and TRBJ1-1): EAGVAQSPRYKIIEKRQSVAFWCNPISGHATLYWYQQILGQGPKLLIQFQNNGVVDDSQLPKDRFSAERLKGVDSTLKIQPAKLEDSAVYLCASSSRGLEAFFGQGTRLTVV.